The 25 T cell receptor beta chains reported below all come from one sample, sequenced in a study of cytomegalovirus exposure and HLA in healthy donors. 60 Vbeta and 13 Jbeta primers were used in PCR. The table came from immunoSEQ multiplex PCR; TCRdb's copy has only in-frame clones and leaves some out. The data hold 150,000 to 200,000 clones, with approximately 81% observed a single time. Sequencing was carried out using PBMCs. The origin of the receptors is a female donor in good health and CMV-seronegative.

The rearrangement links TRBV19 to TRBJ2-7, with a possible D match to TRBD2 (5 bases). V gave up 3 bases and J gave up 7 bases, with 16 bases separating them. Germline CDR1 and CDR2: LNHDA and SQIVND (reference sequence). This CDR3 contains 14 residues. This chain's CDR3 is CASSMRVNGEEQYF. Written as DNA, the CDR3 is TGTGCCAGTAGTATGAGGGTCAACGGTGAGGAGCAGTACTTC.

The chain is built from TRBV9 and TRBJ2-1; possibly TRBD2 for D (5 bases). With 2 bases removed from V and 1 base from J, the gap between germline ends came to 7 bases. CDR3 length equals 14 residues. CDR1 is SGDLS and CDR2 is YYNGEE in the germline V gene. The CDR3 nucleotides read TGTGCCAGCAGCGTTACGGGGTCCTACAATGAGCAGTTCTTC. Translating it yields CASSVTGSYNEQFF.

The rearrangement links TRBV28 to TRBJ1-5; maybe TRBD1 (6 bases). Germline values: CDR1 MDHEN, CDR2 SYDVKM. Trimming shortened V by 4 bases and J by 0 bases, and 13 bases separated the two germline ends. The CDR3 totals 16 residues. CDR3 sequence (DNA): TGTGCCAGCAGTTCCGGGACATCCTATAGCAATCAGCCCCAGCATTTT. This encodes CASSSGTSYSNQPQHF.

The chain combines TRBV9 with TRBJ1-1, with a weak D call TRBD1 (6 bases). There are 14 residues in the CDR3. Germline V lookup: CDR1 SGDLS, CDR2 YYNGEE. Trimming removed 3 bases from V and 3 bases from J, with 12 bases in between. The CDR3 protein is CASSGEGDYTEAFF. CDR3 in DNA: TGTGCCAGCAGCGGAGAGGGGGATTACACTGAAGCTTTCTTT.

This clone is a singleton in its sample. V gene TRBV6-1 combines with J gene TRBJ1-4; no firm D call. Trimming left V 7 bases short and J 6 bases short, with 15 bases between. The CDR3 length is 14 residues. Germline V gene lookup returns CDR1 MNHNS and CDR2 SASEGT. The DNA for the CDR3 is TGTGCCAGCAAAGTCGGGAGTGAGTATGAAAAACTGTTTTTT. This sequence encodes CASKVGSEYEKLFF.

The gene calls are TRBV2 and TRBJ2-2; D may be TRBD2 (6 bases). Looked up from germline, CDR1 is SNHLY and CDR2 is FYNNEI. The CDR3 runs to 13 residues. V was cut by 3 bases and J by 7 bases, with 9 bases left in between. CDR3 protein: CASSDLGGGELFF. In DNA form, the CDR3 reads TGTGCCAGCAGTGACCTGGGGGGCGGGGAGCTGTTTTTT.

The chain recombines TRBV29-1 with TRBJ1-2, with TRBD1 matching over 12 bases. Germline CDR1 and CDR2: SQVTM and ANQGSEA. This CDR3 is built from 13 residues. Germline trimming cut 7 bases from V and 6 bases from J; bases unmatched to any gene: 6. CDR3 loop: CSAGTGGEDGYTF. The CDR3, as DNA: TGCAGCGCCGGGACAGGGGGCGAGGATGGCTACACCTTC.

This chain uses TRBV4-1 with TRBJ2-5, with D uncertain. The J call may be mistaken, given a closer DNA end match to TRBJ2-7. This CDR3 has 13 residues. Germline V gene lookup returns CDR1 MGHRA and CDR2 YSYEKL. This CDR3 reads CASSQGLRGEQYF. Here the CDR3 DNA reads TGCGCCAGCAGCCAAGGCCTTAGAGGCGAGCAGTACTTC.

The genes are TRBV19 and TRBJ2-1; 16 bases fit TRBD2. The CDR3 covers 21 residues. The V segment lost 6 bases and the J segment 2 bases; nucleotides outside the gene matches: 16. Per germline, CDR1 LNHDA and CDR2 SQIVND (reference sequence). The CDR3 here is CASRGFRPGLAGGSAYNEQFF. The DNA of the CDR3 is TGTGCCAGTAGGGGATTCCGTCCGGGACTAGCGGGGGGGAGTGCCTACAATGAGCAGTTCTTC. The entire variable domain, with the rest obtained from reference TRBV19 and TRBJ2-1, is as follows: DGGITQSPKYLFRKEGQNVTLSCEQNLNHDAMYWYRQDPGQGLRLIYYSQIVNDFQKGDIAEGYSVSREKKESFPLTVTSAQKNPTAFYLCASRGFRPGLAGGSAYNEQFFGPGTRLTVL.

This clone has more than one count but fewer than ten. The gene calls are TRBV18 and TRBJ2-6, with D possibly being TRBD1 (6 bases). Germline CDR1 reads KGHSH; CDR2 reads LQKENI. This CDR3 spans 17 amino acids. Trimming pared 1 base from V and 4 bases from J, leaving 14 bases between. The CDR3: CASSPRGTLGGANVLTF. In DNA form, the CDR3 reads TGTGCCAGCTCACCACGAGGGACACTTGGCGGGGCCAACGTCCTGACTTTC. The variable domain in full, with the rest retrieved from reference TRBV18 and TRBJ2-6, is NAGVMQNPRHLVRRRGQEARLRCSPMKGHSHVYWYRQLPEEGLKFMVYLQKENIIDESGMPKERFSAEFPKEGPSILRIQQVVRGDSAAYFCASSPRGTLGGANVLTFGAGSRLTVL.

The chain employs TRBV10-1 and TRBJ1-1; TRBD1 might be the D (5 bases). Trimming cost V 6 bases and J 1 base, with 9 bases left between them. The length of the CDR3 is 13 residues. CDR1 WNHNN and CDR2 SYGVQD come from the germline V gene (reference sequence). CDR3 sequence: CASRDNRNTEAFF. The CDR3, as DNA: TGCGCCAGCAGGGACAATCGGAACACTGAAGCTTTCTTT.

This clone was detected only once. The chain recombines TRBV5-4 with TRBJ1-2, with a tentative D call TRBD1 (5 bases). Trimming cost V 6 bases and J 4 bases, with 10 bases left between them. CDR3 length: 12 amino acids. CDR1 and CDR2 from the germline V gene are SGHNT and YYREEE (reference sequence). CDR3 region: CASNGGGYGYTF. In DNA form, the CDR3 reads TGTGCCAGCAACGGGGGTGGCTATGGCTACACCTTC. Full variable domain (rest looked up from reference TRBV5-4 and TRBJ1-2): ETGVTQSPTHLIKTRGQQVTLRCSSQSGHNTVSWYQQALGQGPQFIFQYYREEENGRGNFPPRFSGLQFPNYSSELNVNALELDDSALYLCASNGGGYGYTFGSGTRLTVV.

The chain carries TRBV2 and TRBJ2-2, with 7 positions matching TRBD1. The germline V gene has CDR1 SNHLY and CDR2 FYNNEI. The CDR3 has 15 amino acids. With V trimmed by 4 bases and J by 4 bases, 6 bases remained unmatched. As DNA, the CDR3 is TGTGCCAGCAGTGCAAAGCGACAGGGCACCGGGGAGCTGTTTTTT. This sequence encodes CASSAKRQGTGELFF.

The J gene is TRBJ1-5, the V gene TRBV9; TRBD1 matches 10 bases. Losses at the gene ends were 3 bases for V and 6 bases for J; bases not matched to a gene: 0. The CDR3 contains 13 residues. Germline assignment: CDR1 SGDLS and CDR2 YYNGEE. The CDR3 bases are TGTGCCAGCAGCGGGACAGGGGGTCAGCCCCAGCATTTT. Translation gives CASSGTGGQPQHF.

This chain joins TRBV6-5 and TRBJ2-1, with 16 bases that match TRBD2. Trimming cost V 6 bases and J 8 bases; bases outside gene matches: 1. Per the germline V gene, CDR1 is MNHEY and CDR2 is SVGAGI. This CDR3 has 14 amino acids. The CDR3: CASRGTSGRDEQFF. CDR3 nucleotides: TGTGCCAGCAGAGGGACTAGCGGGAGGGATGAGCAGTTCTTC.

The rearrangement uses TRBV2 and TRBJ1-5, with 7 positions matching TRBD1. The V gene's germline CDR1 is SNHLY and CDR2 FYNNEI. The ends lost 3 bases at V and 5 bases at J; junction bases unmatched: 7. The CDR3 runs 15 residues. The CDR3 loop reads CASSETGWSDQPQHF. The CDR3 DNA follows: TGTGCCAGCAGTGAGACAGGGTGGTCGGATCAGCCCCAGCATTTT.

The gene calls are TRBV6-6 and TRBJ2-7; TRBD2 might be the D (6 bases). The CDR3 consists of 15 residues. From germline, CDR1 is MNHNY and CDR2 SVGAGI (reference sequence). Trimming cost V 6 bases and J 0 bases, with 15 bases left between them. The CDR3 here is CASRGDGGSSYEQYF. CDR3 in DNA: TGTGCCAGCAGGGGGGACGGAGGGAGCTCCTACGAGCAGTACTTC.

The V call is TRBV5-1, the J call TRBJ2-2, with 8 bases fitting TRBD1. V lost 4 bases to trimming and J lost 2 bases; unmatched junction nucleotides: 4. CDR3 length: 15 amino acids. CDR1 and CDR2 (germline): SGHRS, YFSETQ. CDR3 nucleotide sequence: TGCGCCAGCAGCCGAGACAGGGGTAACACCGGGGAGCTGTTTTTT. Amino acid sequence: CASSRDRGNTGELFF.

The chain couples TRBV7-9 to TRBJ2-3; TRBD2 agrees at 8 bases. Germline-derived CDR1 and CDR2 are SEHNR and FQNEAQ (reference sequence). Losses at the gene ends were 4 bases for V and 1 base for J; bases not matched to a gene: 7. The CDR3 runs to 16 residues. The CDR3, as DNA: TGTGCCAGCAGCTCCCTACCGGGACTAGGCACAGATACGCAGTATTTT. It specifies CASSSLPGLGTDTQYF.

The chain combines TRBV4-3 with TRBJ2-2; 7 bases line up with TRBD2. The CDR3 extends over 16 amino acids. Germline V gene lookup returns CDR1 LGHNA and CDR2 YSLEER. J lost 1 base, V lost 3 bases, and 5 bases had no gene match. In DNA, the CDR3 is TGCGCCAGCAGCCACGGGCGCGGGGGGAACACCGGGGAGCTGTTTTTT. It is translated as CASSHGRGGNTGELFF.

The chain carries TRBV9 and TRBJ2-3, with TRBD1 matching 9 bases. V shed 4 bases, J shed 2 bases, and the junction held 14 bases outside the gene matches. The germline CDR1 and CDR2 sequences are SGDLS and YYNGEE. This CDR3 is 18 amino acids long. Here the CDR3 DNA reads TGTGCCAGCAGCCCCGGGACAGGGTCGCGACCATCCACAGATACGCAGTATTTT. Translated: CASSPGTGSRPSTDTQYF.

The J gene is TRBJ1-4, the V gene TRBV29-1; weak D call: TRBD1 (6 bases). The V gene's germline CDR1 is SQVTM and CDR2 ANQGSEA. Trimming took 6 bases from V and 6 from J, leaving 14 bases between them. CDR3 size: 13 residues. DNA of the CDR3: TGCAGCGTGGCACAGGGTAGGGATGAAAAACTGTTTTTT. Translation: CSVAQGRDEKLFF.

The rearrangement uses TRBV4-3 and TRBJ2-5; 9 nucleotides align to TRBD2. The CDR3 loop spans 18 amino acids. The germline V gene encodes CDR1 LGHNA and CDR2 YSLEER. With 4 bases clipped from V and 5 bases from J, the junction kept 17 bases outside the gene matches. For the CDR3, the DNA is TGCGCCAGCAGCCCCGGGTCCTCGGGCGGGAGGGCCGGCGAGACCCAGTACTTC. As protein: CASSPGSSGGRAGETQYF.

This clone showed up just once. The CDR3 here is CASSLSLHLQGIHEKLFF. In DNA form, the CDR3 reads TGTGCCAGCAGCTTATCCCTTCACTTACAGGGGATCCACGAAAAACTGTTTTTT. The chain employs TRBV13 and TRBJ1-4, with 7 bases matching TRBD1. The germline CDR1 and CDR2 sequences are PRHDT and FYEKMQ (reference sequence). The CDR3 runs to 18 residues. J lost 8 bases, V lost 2 bases, and 17 bases had no gene match.

This chain links TRBV28 with TRBJ1-1, with 8 nucleotides matching TRBD1. Unmatched junction bases numbered 7, after V lost 6 bases and J lost 1 base. The CDR3 consists of 15 residues. Germline CDR1 is MDHEN and CDR2 is SYDVKM. Here the CDR3 reads CASRKYTGGNTEAFF. The CDR3 bases are TGTGCCAGCAGGAAGTATACAGGGGGGAACACTGAAGCTTTCTTT.